This T cell receptor (beta chain) was obtained from a study of blood T cells in healthy people across ages. Findings and limits, study-wide: Without sorted subsets, naive and antigen-experienced compartments could not be conclusively compared. Diversity of TCR beta per million T cells declined in a roughly linear way with age.

Notes on this clonotype: Its antigen is currently unknown.

For the second PCR, which ran for 7 to 11 cycles, a sample-barcoded 5' primer and a J-beta primer mix were used. There were at least 2.5 million CDR3-containing paired-end reads obtained from each sample. TCRdb re-called the 5' RACE reads with MiXCR, one entry per CDR3 protein. Among approximately 690,000 distinct CDR3 sequences listed, around 43% were seen once. Samples had at least 6.5 million PBMCs isolated from them. The CDR3 extends over 15 amino acids. With V trimmed by 8 bases and J by 3 bases, 8 bases remained unmatched. Germline CDR1 SGHVS, CDR2 FQNEAQ. The chain joins TRBV7-8 to TRBJ2-7; 12 bases match TRBD2. The origin of this receptor is a man at least 80 years old in good health. Sequenced material: blood. The CDR3 region has the DNA TGTGCCAGCGGCTCCCGACTAGCGGGAGTCTACGAGCAGTACTTC. Protein sequence: CASGSRLAGVYEQYF.